Listed below are T cell receptor beta chains from one sample, sequenced in a study of metastatic and nonmetastatic thyroid tumors. TCRdb used MiXCR to call clones anew from the PCR reads. This sample carries about 62,000 clones, about 3.8% of them seen once, and the ten largest clones take around 20%. Sequenced input: blood. The receptors here all came from a female donor with papillary thyroid cancer or a benign thyroid nodule (not recorded which). Some clones in this sample may be carry-over from other donors' samples. CDR3s include the opening cysteine and the closing phenylalanine or tryptophan. D genes are given only for firm matches. Only part of the rows carry a size: once, few, many, or a class if the clone is expanded.

TRBV6-1,many,NA,TRBJ1-6,CASKGGESYNSPLHF,TGTGCCAGCAAGGGGGGGGAGAGCTATAATTCACCCCTCCACTTT
TRBV27,many,NA,TRBJ1-2,CASRTTFEGVNYGYTF,TGTGCCAGCAGAACGACTTTTGAAGGGGTAAACTATGGCTACACCTTC
TRBV20-1,many,NA,TRBJ2-5,CSAPPGPNRETQYF,TGCAGTGCTCCGCCGGGACCCAACAGGGAGACCCAGTACTTC
TRBV6-1,few,NA,TRBJ2-2,CASIPLTGVRSTGELFF,TGTGCCAGCATACCTCTTACTGGCGTGAGGAGTACCGGGGAGCTGTTTTTT
TRBV14,many,TRBD2,TRBJ2-1,CASSQMASGALYNEQFF,TGTGCCAGCAGCCAAATGGCCAGCGGGGCACTCTACAATGAGCAGTTCTTC
TRBV6-2/TRBV6-3,NA,NA,TRBJ2-1,CATSHRLYMDNEQFF,TGTGCCACCAGTCACAGGCTCTATATGGACAATGAGCAGTTCTTC
TRBV4-1,many,NA,TRBJ2-7,CASSQAGQHYEQYF,TGCGCCAGCAGCCAGGCCGGACAGCACTACGAGCAGTACTTC
TRBV28,many,NA,TRBJ2-7,CASSEGRRKYF,TGTGCCAGCAGTGAGGGACGTCGTAAGTACTTC
TRBV20-1,few,NA,TRBJ1-2,CSANRDGYTF,TGCAGTGCTAACAGGGACGGCTACACCTTC
TRBV28,NA,TRBD2,TRBJ2-7,CASSRLAVGYEQYF,TGTGCCAGCAGTAGACTAGCGGTTGGGTACGAGCAGTACTTC
TRBV6-1,many,NA,TRBJ2-1,CASRAGLAYNEQFF,TGTGCCAGCAGAGCTGGACTGGCCTACAATGAGCAGTTCTTC
TRBV24-1,NA,NA,TRBJ2-7,CATSDFGPRIAELYEQYF,TGTGCCACCAGTGATTTTGGCCCCCGAATAGCGGAATTATACGAGCAGTACTTC
TRBV28,NA,NA,TRBJ1-1,CASRILGGPKTKAFF,TGTGCCAGCAGGATATTGGGGGGACCCAAAACTAAAGCTTTCTTT
TRBV6-4,few,NA,TRBJ2-2,CASSDGPDTGELFF,TGTGCCAGCAGTGACGGACCAGACACCGGGGAGCTGTTTTTT
TRBV20-1,many,TRBD2,TRBJ2-1,CSARVAGARNEQFF,TGCAGTGCTAGGGTAGCGGGAGCGCGCAATGAGCAGTTCTTC
TRBV7-2,few,NA,TRBJ2-5,CASSLWWDQETQYF,TGTGCCAGCAGCTTATGGTGGGACCAAGAGACCCAGTACTTC
TRBV14,many,TRBD2,TRBJ2-1,CASSPLEGLAGSNEQFF,TGTGCCAGCAGCCCACTTGAAGGACTAGCGGGATCCAATGAGCAGTTCTTC
TRBV2,many,NA,TRBJ1-2,CASQQETNYGYTF,TGTGCCAGCCAGCAGGAGACGAACTATGGCTACACCTTC
TRBV7-2,NA,NA,TRBJ2-1,CASSRWGSSYDEQFF,TGTGCCAGCAGCCGCTGGGGTAGCTCCTACGATGAGCAGTTCTTC
TRBV11-1,NA,NA,TRBJ2-1,CASSQNLSSYNEQFF,TGTGCCAGCAGCCAAAATCTGAGCTCCTACAATGAGCAGTTCTTC
TRBV7-3,many,NA,TRBJ2-3,CASSPGGPADTQYF,TGTGCCAGCAGCCCTGGGGGGCCCGCAGATACGCAGTATTTT
TRBV10-1,many,TRBD1,TRBJ1-1,CASSEGRAGGMGTEAFF,TGCGCCAGCAGTGAGGGTCGGGCAGGGGGCATGGGGACTGAAGCTTTCTTT
TRBV24-1,few,NA,TRBJ1-5,CATSRPGVRSQPQHF,TGTGCCACCAGCCGGCCCGGGGTCAGGTCCCAGCCCCAGCATTTT